Shown below are 27 T cell receptor beta chains from a single sample sequenced in a study of T cells in localized non-small cell lung cancer. Clones were read by immunoSEQ multiplex PCR, and TCRdb kept only the in-frame ones, dropping some. The repertoire holds about 54,000 clones, with around 86% as singletons. The input for sequencing was peripheral blood, taken before any cancer treatment. These receptors all stem from a female donor older than 55 with stage II squamous cell lung carcinoma.

Details on this clone: The same CDR3 is also encoded by other DNA sequences in this sample. The chain uses TRBV18 and TRBJ2-1; 9 bases map to TRBD1. The germline CDR1 and CDR2 sequences are KGHSH and LQKENI. The ends lost 1 base at V and 3 bases at J; junction bases unmatched: 1. This CDR3 contains 15 residues. The CDR3 DNA reads TGTGCCAGCTCACCACGGGACAGGGTCTACAATGAGCAGTTCTTC. Translating it yields CASSPRDRVYNEQFF. Filled out from reference TRBV18 and TRBJ2-1, the complete variable domain reads NAGVMQNPRHLVRRRGQEARLRCSPMKGHSHVYWYRQLPEEGLKFMVYLQKENIIDESGMPKERFSAEFPKEGPSILRIQQVVRGDSAAYFCASSPRDRVYNEQFFGPGTRLTVL.

The rearrangement uses TRBV6-4 and TRBJ1-6, with 8 bases aligning to TRBD1. The germline gives CDR1 MRHNA, CDR2 SNTAGT. V shed 4 bases and J 4 bases; nucleotides not matched to a gene: 9. The CDR3 runs 17 residues. The CDR3 coding sequence is TGTGCCAGCAGTGGAGAACAGGGGGTAGGTTATAATTCACCCCTCCACTTT. Translating gives CASSGEQGVGYNSPLHF.

This sequence joins TRBV7-8 and TRBJ2-3; TRBD1 or TRBD2 may be the D gene (9 bases each). Germline-derived CDR1 and CDR2 are SGHVS and FQNEAQ. This CDR3 is 20 amino acids long. V lost 3 bases, J lost 7 bases, and 32 bases lay in between. CDR3 amino acids: CASSFRRDRAYDSGGHTQYF. In DNA form, the CDR3 reads TGTGCCAGCAGCTTCCGCAGGGACAGGGCTTATGACAGCGGGGGGCATACGCAGTATTTT. The whole variable domain, filled in from reference TRBV7-8 and TRBJ2-3, reads GAGVSQSPRYKVAKRGQDVALRCDPISGHVSLFWYQQALGQGPEFLTYFQNEAQLDKSGLPSDRFFAERPEGSVSTLKIQRTQQEDSAVYLCASSFRRDRAYDSGGHTQYFGPGTRLTVL.

The rearrangement joins TRBV7-3 to TRBJ1-2; no firm D call. There are 15 residues in the CDR3. Germline lookup yields CDR1 SGHTA and CDR2 FQGTGA. Trimming shortened V by 5 bases and J by 5 bases, and 18 bases separated the two germline ends. The chain's CDR3 is CASSPTTTESYGYTF. In DNA, the CDR3 is TGTGCCAGCAGCCCAACCACGACGGAGTCTTATGGCTACACCTTC.

This clone was detected once. CDR3 region: CASKTVTNTGELFF. The CDR3 DNA reads as TGTGCCAGCAAGACAGTTACGAACACCGGGGAGCTGTTTTTT. J is TRBJ2-2 and V is TRBV2; TRBD1 might be the D (5 bases). Trimming shortened V by 7 bases and J by 0 bases, and 9 bases separated the two germline ends. The CDR3 covers 14 residues. The germline CDR1 and CDR2 sequences are SNHLY and FYNNEI.

The V gene is TRBV4-2, the J gene TRBJ2-3, with 10 bases that match TRBD2. This CDR3 region has 20 residues. CDR1 and CDR2 from the germline V gene are LGHNA and YNFKEQ. Trimming took 0 bases from V and 1 from J; bases not matched to a gene: 13. Written as DNA, the CDR3 is TGTGCCAGCAGCCAAGATTGGGCTAGCGGGGGCGCGGTTGGCACAGATACGCAGTATTTT. This gives the protein CASSQDWASGGAVGTDTQYF.

This chain joins TRBV9 and TRBJ2-3; D may correspond to TRBD1 or TRBD2 (6 bases each). The CDR3 is 14 amino acids. Trimming removed 2 bases at V and 9 bases at J, with 16 bases between. CDR1 is SGDLS, CDR2 YYNGEE, per germline. The CDR3 here is CASSVPLGGNTQYF. In DNA form, the CDR3 reads TGTGCCAGCAGCGTCCCACTGGGGGGCAACACGCAGTATTTT.

The gene calls are TRBV6-6 and TRBJ1-5; D call uncertain. Germline CDR1 MNHNY, CDR2 SVGAGI (reference sequence). The CDR3 totals 12 residues. V was pared by 7 bases and J by 2 bases, with 6 bases between. The CDR3 loop is CASTRGNQPQHF. CDR3 in DNA: TGTGCCAGCACCCGGGGCAATCAGCCCCAGCATTTT.

The chain combines TRBV4-1 with TRBJ2-3; a possible D gene is TRBD2 (5 bases). CDR3 size: 15 residues. Germline V gene lookup returns CDR1 MGHRA and CDR2 YSYEKL. V dropped 1 base and J dropped 6 bases, with 14 bases sitting between them. DNA of the CDR3: TGCGCCAGCAGCCAAGCGGGTACGGGGATCGATACGCAGTATTTT. Its translation is CASSQAGTGIDTQYF.

The V gene is TRBV7-2, the J gene TRBJ1-2; 9 bases are shared with TRBD1. The CDR3 has 14 amino acids. With 7 bases clipped from V and 8 bases from J, the junction kept 11 bases outside the gene matches. Germline CDR1 and CDR2: SGHTA and FQGNSA. Written as DNA, the CDR3 is TGTGCCAGCAACCGTGACAGGGGGGGCTGGGGCTACACCTTC. It yields the protein CASNRDRGGWGYTF.

This chain links TRBV30 with TRBJ2-2; D is ambiguous. V gave up 2 bases and J gave up 0 bases, with 7 bases separating them. The CDR3 covers 14 residues. Germline-derived CDR1 and CDR2 are GTSNPN and SVGIG (reference sequence). The CDR3 reads CAWSMTTNTGELFF. CDR3 DNA sequence: TGTGCCTGGAGTATGACAACGAACACCGGGGAGCTGTTTTTT. Filled out from reference TRBV30 and TRBJ2-2, the complete variable domain reads SQTIHQWPATLVQPVGSPLSLECTVEGTSNPNLYWYRQAAGRGLQLLFYSVGIGQISSEVPQNLSASRPQDRQFILSSKKLLLSDSGFYLCAWSMTTNTGELFFGEGSRLTVL.

This chain joins TRBV5-6 and TRBJ2-3; 10 nucleotides match TRBD2. Per the germline V gene, CDR1 is SGHDT and CDR2 is YYEEEE. This CDR3 is 17 amino acids long. V gave up 0 bases and J gave up 5 bases; unmatched junction bases: 9. Here the CDR3 reads CASSLVSGGVLQDTQYF. In DNA, the CDR3 is TGTGCCAGCAGCTTGGTGAGCGGGGGGGTTCTGCAAGATACGCAGTATTTT.

The V and J genes are TRBV5-8 and TRBJ1-3; 8 nucleotides align to TRBD1. CDR1 and CDR2 (germline): SGHTS, YDEGEE. This CDR3 is 16 amino acids long. The V and J ends lost 0 bases and 0 bases, in that order; junction bases with no gene match: 2. The DNA for the CDR3 is TGTGCCAGCAGCTTGGACGGGACAGGCTCTGGAAACACCATATATTTT. This codes for CASSLDGTGSGNTIYF.

The rearrangement joins TRBV6-5 to TRBJ1-5; tentative D call: TRBD1 (6 bases). Germline CDR1 reads MNHEY; CDR2 reads SVGAGI. CDR3 length: 15 residues. Trimming shortened V by 0 bases and J by 4 bases, and 10 bases separated the two germline ends. CDR3 bases: TGTGCCAGCAGTTACTCCGGACAGACGAATCAGCCCCAGCATTTT. Translating it yields CASSYSGQTNQPQHF.

This chain links TRBV9 with TRBJ2-6, with D perhaps matching TRBD2 (5 bases). This CDR3 is built from 18 residues. The germline V gene has CDR1 SGDLS and CDR2 YYNGEE. V was clipped by 0 bases and J by 0 bases, with 13 bases between them. The CDR3 protein is CASSVVPGWSSGANVLTF. The DNA for the CDR3 is TGTGCCAGCAGCGTAGTCCCGGGGTGGTCCTCTGGGGCCAACGTCCTGACTTTC.

The rearrangement uses TRBV29-1 and TRBJ2-7; D uncertain. With 5 bases removed from V and 0 bases from J, the gap between germline ends came to 8 bases. CDR1 is SQVTM, CDR2 ANQGSEA, per germline. The CDR3 is 12 amino acids. In DNA form, the CDR3 reads TGCAGCGTTAGGGTTAGCTCCTACGAGCAGTACTTC. It encodes CSVRVSSYEQYF.

About this clone itself: One junction end disagrees with the germline gene, perhaps due to a read error. V is TRBV6-5 and J is TRBJ1-6; D gene ambiguous. This CDR3 has 15 residues. The germline CDR1 and CDR2 sequences are MNHEY and SVGAGI. The CDR3 DNA reads as TGTGCCGGCAGCCGCCCCTTGAGGTATAATTCACCCCTCCACTTT. Translation gives CAGSRPLRYNSPLHF.

The chain joins TRBV11-1 to TRBJ1-6; D is ambiguous. Germline loops: CDR1 SGHAT, CDR2 FQDESV (reference sequence). Between the trimmed V and J ends, which lost 4 bases and 7 bases, there was a span of 11 bases. The CDR3 has 14 residues. CDR3 nucleotide sequence: TGTGCCAGCAGCTCAGAGCCCCGCAATTCACCCCTCCACTTT. It is translated as CASSSEPRNSPLHF.

The table lists this clone with a count of one. J is TRBJ1-1 and V is TRBV5-1; TRBD1 is a possible D gene (5 bases). The germline V gene encodes CDR1 SGHRS and CDR2 YFSETQ. V shed 2 bases and J shed 2 bases, with 10 bases lying between them. This CDR3 has 14 amino acids. This chain's CDR3 is CASSLGHPNTEAFF. The CDR3 DNA is TGCGCCAGCAGCTTAGGACACCCAAACACTGAAGCTTTCTTT.

The chain is built from TRBV10-1 and TRBJ1-2; no clear D gene. This CDR3 is 13 amino acids long. CDR1 and CDR2 from the germline V gene are WNHNN and SYGVQD (reference sequence). Trimming stripped 2 bases from V and 5 bases from J, with 9 bases between. This CDR3 is CASSENPRYGYTF. DNA of the CDR3: TGCGCCAGCAGTGAGAACCCTAGGTATGGCTACACCTTC.

This chain connects TRBV7-9 to TRBJ1-2; D unclear. Germline CDR1 SEHNR, CDR2 FQNEAQ (reference sequence). V lost 2 bases and J lost 5, with 12 bases in between. This CDR3 has 14 amino acids. In nucleotides, the CDR3 is TGTGCCAGCAGCTTAATCTCCCGGATTTATGGCTACACCTTC. Its translation is CASSLISRIYGYTF.

The V gene is TRBV18, the J gene TRBJ1-5; D gene unclear. The CDR3 runs 15 residues. CDR1 and CDR2 from the germline V gene are KGHSH and LQKENI. V was cut by 4 bases and J by 0 bases, with 10 bases left in between. CDR3 loop: CASSLSTDSNQPQHF. CDR3 sequence (DNA): TGTGCCAGCTCACTCTCAACGGATAGCAATCAGCCCCAGCATTTT.

The chain joins TRBV5-5 to TRBJ1-1; no reliable D call. Germline CDR1 reads SGHKS; CDR2 reads YYEKEE (reference sequence). The V end lost 1 base, the J end lost 6 bases, and 13 bases lay between the germline ends. The CDR3 loop spans 14 amino acids. The CDR3: CASSLISPNPEAFF. CDR3 in DNA: TGTGCCAGCAGCTTGATTTCGCCCAACCCTGAAGCTTTCTTT.

This sequence joins TRBV7-8 and TRBJ2-1, with TRBD2 matching over 12 bases. This CDR3 region has 14 residues. CDR1 and CDR2 (germline): SGHVS, FQNEAQ. V was pared by 5 bases and J by 9 bases, with 5 bases of the junction left unmatched. Here the CDR3 reads CASSPGLAGTEQFF. In DNA form, the CDR3 reads TGTGCCAGCAGCCCTGGACTAGCGGGGACTGAGCAGTTCTTC.

This clone was counted once. The chain recombines TRBV11-3 with TRBJ2-2, with D hard to call. V lost 5 bases and J 2 bases, leaving 18 bases between the germline ends. Germline loops: CDR1 SGHNT, CDR2 YENEEA. The length of the CDR3 is 17 residues. CDR3 coding DNA: TGTGCCAGCAGCGATGGCTTCGGGCGGTCCAACACCGGGGAGCTGTTTTTT. Translating gives CASSDGFGRSNTGELFF.

The rearrangement joins TRBV10-1 to TRBJ2-3; 8 positions match TRBD2. Looked up from germline, CDR1 is WNHNN and CDR2 is SYGVQD (reference sequence). The CDR3 is 16 residues long. V trimming: 3 bases; J trimming: 1 base; junction bases outside the gene matches: 6. The DNA for the CDR3 is TGCGCCAGCAGTGAACCGACAGCGGGGGGCACAGATACGCAGTATTTT. Protein: CASSEPTAGGTDTQYF.

The CDR3, as DNA: TGTGCCAGCAGCCTCAGGGACTACGAGCAGTACTTC. This gives the protein CASSLRDYEQYF. The V gene is TRBV7-4, the J gene TRBJ2-7; perhaps TRBD1 as D (5 bases). With 5 bases removed from V and 3 bases from J, the gap between germline ends came to 8 bases. The CDR3 length is 12 residues. Germline CDR1 reads SGHVT; CDR2 reads SQSDAQ.